This is a list of T cell receptor beta chains from one sample in a study of graft-versus-host responses after intestinal transplantation. Assay: immunoSEQ multiplex PCR; the TCRdb copy retains only in-frame clones and omits some. The sample contains about 94,000 clones, 91% of which appear only once. Their specific antigens are unknown. Sequences were derived from unstimulated CD8+ T cells sorted from spleen or lymph node cells, sampled before intestinal transplant. The source is a human donor who received an intestinal transplant. Both conserved end residues are part of each CDR3. The order of the fields is V gene, CDR3 protein.

V: TRBV6-5; CDR3: CASSYSAGTEAFF
V: TRBV27; CDR3: CASSLSWGPYEQYF
V: TRBV2; CDR3: CASSEWEARSGNTIYF
V: TRBV6-6; CDR3: CASSPSGADLYEQYF
V: TRBV27; CDR3: CASSLIDRGGFDGYTF
V: TRBV7-9; CDR3: CASSDNYEQYF
V: TRBV5-1; CDR3: CASSSLPGQGTSNEQFF
V: TRBV4-1; CDR3: CASTLSLAGVGDTQYF
V: TRBV19; CDR3: CASSIQQNTEAFF
V: TRBV5-1; CDR3: CASSLRGAGANVLTF
V: TRBV18; CDR3: CASSPRLETVASTNEKLFF
V: TRBV6-6; CDR3: CASSNRTAMNTGELFF
V: TRBV11-2; CDR3: CASSPWTGNDEQYF
V: TRBV6-5; CDR3: CASRETGANYGYTF
V: TRBV4-1; CDR3: CASSPPLAGVGYEQYF
V: TRBV7-6; CDR3: CASSLEPSREGATIYF
V: TRBV5-1; CDR3: CASSLGLAGASYEQYF
V: TRBV25-1; CDR3: CASSFRGQHGYTF
V: TRBV4-2; CDR3: CASSQDNARVDEQYF
V: TRBV2; CDR3: CASSETGNTEAFF
V: TRBV7-9; CDR3: CASSPEGRSGGVQETQYF
V: TRBV29-1; CDR3: CSVVGAGEKLFF
V: TRBV29-1; CDR3: CSVVAGTGGYTF
V: TRBV7-6; CDR3: CASSSPPGGVSYEQYF
V: TRBV27; CDR3: CASSLNTAAYEQYF
V: TRBV7-9; CDR3: CASSLLTDTQYF
V: TRBV6-5; CDR3: CASSPSGGGTDTQYF
V: TRBV19; CDR3: CASSIAGGNTGELFF
V: TRBV7-6; CDR3: CASSSGAGTGIPYEQYF
V: TRBV9; CDR3: CASSAPMTSRYNNEQFF
V: TRBV7-9; CDR3: CASSFGTGLYNEQFF
V: TRBV21-1; CDR3: CASSNSCPLAISGNTIYF
V: TRBV4-3; CDR3: CASSQDYPSGQTYEQYF